Here is one T cell receptor beta chain with its context. These data come from a study of cytomegalovirus exposure and HLA in healthy donors. Primers included in the PCR were 60 Vbeta and 13 Jbeta primers. The assay was immunoSEQ multiplex PCR, and TCRdb's table has in-frame clones only and misses some. Among approximately 70,000 clones listed, approximately 81% were seen once. Healthy bone marrow donors formed the donor group. The J segment lost 2 bases and the V segment lost 4 bases, leaving 2 bases of the junction unmatched. In germline, CDR1 is SGHDT, CDR2 YYEEEE. The CDR3 spans 15 residues. The chain uses TRBV5-6 and TRBJ2-7, with 14 bases lining up with TRBD2. The clonotype comes from a woman under 40 in good health and CMV-seropositive. Sequencing used PBMCs. CDR3 DNA sequence: TGTGCCAGCAGCCGACTAGCGGGAGGGACCTACGAGCAGTACTTC. This gives the protein CASSRLAGGTYEQYF.